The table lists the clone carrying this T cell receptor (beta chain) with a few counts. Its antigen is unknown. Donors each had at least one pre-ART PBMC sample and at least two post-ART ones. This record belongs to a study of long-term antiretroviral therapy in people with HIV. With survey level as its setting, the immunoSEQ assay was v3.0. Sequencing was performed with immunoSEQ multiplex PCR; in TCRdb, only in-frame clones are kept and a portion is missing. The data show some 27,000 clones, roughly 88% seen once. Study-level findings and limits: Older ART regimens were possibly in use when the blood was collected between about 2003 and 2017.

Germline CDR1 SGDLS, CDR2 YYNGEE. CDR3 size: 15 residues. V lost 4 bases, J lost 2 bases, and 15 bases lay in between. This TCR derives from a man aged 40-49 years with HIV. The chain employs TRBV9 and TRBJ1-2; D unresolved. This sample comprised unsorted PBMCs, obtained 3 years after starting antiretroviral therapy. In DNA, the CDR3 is TGTGCCAGCAGCCTAGATACAGTGGGGAACTATGGCTACACCTTC. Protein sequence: CASSLDTVGNYGYTF.